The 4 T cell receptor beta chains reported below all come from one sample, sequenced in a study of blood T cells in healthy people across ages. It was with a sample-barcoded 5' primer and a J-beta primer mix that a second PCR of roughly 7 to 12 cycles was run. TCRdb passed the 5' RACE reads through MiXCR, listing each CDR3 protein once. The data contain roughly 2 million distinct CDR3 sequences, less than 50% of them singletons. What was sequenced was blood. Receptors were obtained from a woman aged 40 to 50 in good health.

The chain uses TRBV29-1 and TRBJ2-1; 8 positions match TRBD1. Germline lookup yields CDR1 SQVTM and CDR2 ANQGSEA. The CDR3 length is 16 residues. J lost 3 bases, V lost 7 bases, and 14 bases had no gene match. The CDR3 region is CSGDRSILVFYNEQFF. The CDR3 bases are TGCAGCGGGGACAGGTCGATTTTAGTCTTCTACAATGAGCAGTTCTTC.

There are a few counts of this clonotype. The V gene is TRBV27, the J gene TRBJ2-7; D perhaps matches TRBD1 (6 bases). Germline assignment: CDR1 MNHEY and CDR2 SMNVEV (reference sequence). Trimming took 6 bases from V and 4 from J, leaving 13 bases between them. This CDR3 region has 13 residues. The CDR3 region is CASSLRTEYEQYF. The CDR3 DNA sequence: TGTGCCAGCAGCTTAAGGACAGAATACGAGCAGTACTTC.

CDR3: CASSPGTGLRNQPQHF. The DNA for the CDR3 is TGCGCCAGCAGCCCTGGGACAGGGCTTCGCAATCAGCCCCAGCATTTT. The V call is TRBV5-1, the J call TRBJ1-5, with 9 bases lining up with TRBD1. The CDR3 spans 16 residues. V lost 4 bases to trimming and J lost 2 bases; unmatched junction nucleotides: 7. Germline V gene sequence: CDR1 SGHRS, CDR2 YFSETQ.

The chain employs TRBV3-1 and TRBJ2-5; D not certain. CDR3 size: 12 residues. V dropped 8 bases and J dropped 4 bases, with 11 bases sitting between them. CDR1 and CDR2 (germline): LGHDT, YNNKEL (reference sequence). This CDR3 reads CASAHNPETQYF. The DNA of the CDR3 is TGTGCCAGCGCCCATAATCCAGAGACCCAGTACTTC.